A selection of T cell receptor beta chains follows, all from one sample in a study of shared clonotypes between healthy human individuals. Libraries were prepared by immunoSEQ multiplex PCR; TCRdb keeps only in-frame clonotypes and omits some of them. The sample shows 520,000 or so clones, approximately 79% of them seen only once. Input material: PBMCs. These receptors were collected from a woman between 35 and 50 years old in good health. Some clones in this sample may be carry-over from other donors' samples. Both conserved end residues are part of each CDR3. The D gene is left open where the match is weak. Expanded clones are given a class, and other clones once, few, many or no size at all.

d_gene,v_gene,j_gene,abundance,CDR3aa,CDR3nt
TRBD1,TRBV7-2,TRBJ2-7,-,CASSPDRGPYEQYF,TGTGCCAGCAGCCCCGACAGGGGCCCCTACGAGCAGTACTTC
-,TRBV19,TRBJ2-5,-,CASSIIGETQYF,TGTGCCAGTAGTATAATAGGGGAGACCCAGTACTTC
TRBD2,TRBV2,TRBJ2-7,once,CASGTSGYEQYF,TGTGCCAGCGGGACTAGCGGGTACGAGCAGTACTTC
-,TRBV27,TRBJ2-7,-,CASSLSSPRYSSSYEQYF,TGTGCCAGCAGTTTATCTAGCCCTCGATACTCAAGCTCCTACGAGCAGTACTTC
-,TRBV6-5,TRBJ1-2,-,CASSYYGTEYGYTF,TGTGCCAGCAGTTACTATGGTACGGAGTATGGCTACACCTTC
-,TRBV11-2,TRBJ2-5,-,CASSLEVGRQETQYF,TGTGCCAGCAGCTTAGAGGTGGGGCGGCAAGAGACCCAGTACTTC
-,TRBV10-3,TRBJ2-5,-,CAIGESETQYF,TGTGCCATCGGGGAGTCCGAGACCCAGTACTTC
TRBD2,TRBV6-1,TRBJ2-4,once,CASSRLAAENIQYF,TGTGCCAGCAGCAGACTAGCGGCCGAAAACATTCAGTACTTC
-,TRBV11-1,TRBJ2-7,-,CASSSLPGVFDEQYF,TGTGCCAGCAGCTCCCTCCCCGGAGTGTTCGACGAGCAGTACTTC
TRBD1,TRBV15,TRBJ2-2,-,CATSTGQDAGELFF,TGTGCCACCAGCACGGGACAGGATGCCGGGGAGCTGTTTTTT
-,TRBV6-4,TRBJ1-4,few,CASSDGQENEKLFF,TGTGCCAGCAGTGACGGGCAGGAAAATGAAAAACTGTTTTTT
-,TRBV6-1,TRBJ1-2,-,CASRTANYGYTF,TGTGCCAGCAGGACAGCTAACTATGGCTACACCTTC
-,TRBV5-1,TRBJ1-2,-,CASSEDLQPGPGYTF,TGCGCCAGCAGCGAGGACCTCCAACCAGGGCCCGGCTACACCTTC
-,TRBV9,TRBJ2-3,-,CASSVGHRETDTQYF,TGTGCCAGCAGCGTAGGGCACAGGGAGACGGATACGCAGTATTTT
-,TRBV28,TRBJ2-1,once,CASSLRPTGYNEQFF,TGTGCCAGCAGTTTACGGCCCACAGGCTACAATGAGCAGTTCTTC
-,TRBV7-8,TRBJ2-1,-,CASNAGKVGEQFF,TGTGCCAGCAACGCAGGGAAGGTAGGTGAGCAGTTCTTC
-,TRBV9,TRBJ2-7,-,CASSADTAEQYF,TGTGCCAGCAGCGCGGACACTGCCGAGCAGTACTTC
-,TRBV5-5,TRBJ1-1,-,CACTRDGRIMNTEAFF,TGTGCCTGTACAAGGGACGGTAGAATTATGAACACTGAAGCTTTCTTT
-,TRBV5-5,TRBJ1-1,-,CASSTAAGPNTEAFF,TGTGCCAGCAGCACCGCCGCAGGGCCGAACACTGAAGCTTTCTTT
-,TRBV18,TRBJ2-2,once,CASSPEDSNTGELFF,TGTGCCAGCTCACCCGAGGATTCGAACACCGGGGAGCTGTTTTTT
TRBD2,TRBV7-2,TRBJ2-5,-,CASSPGLAGVGGRETQYF,TGTGCCAGCAGCCCGGGACTAGCGGGAGTCGGGGGTAGGGAGACCCAGTACTTC
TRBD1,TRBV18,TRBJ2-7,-,CASSQDRGDEQYF,TGTGCCAGCTCTCAGGACAGGGGAGACGAGCAGTACTTC
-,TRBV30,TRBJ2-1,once,CAWSPTAYNEQFF,TGTGCCTGGAGTCCTACAGCCTACAATGAGCAGTTCTTC
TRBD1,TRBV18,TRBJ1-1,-,CASSPVGRGPHMNTEAFF,TGTGCCAGCTCACCAGTGGGGAGGGGGCCCCACATGAACACTGAAGCTTTCTTT
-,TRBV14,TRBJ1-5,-,CASSQGEGQPQHF,TGTGCCAGCAGCCAGGGGGAAGGTCAGCCCCAGCATTTT
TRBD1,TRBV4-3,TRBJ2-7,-,CASSHYPTRTGGYEQYF,TGCGCCAGCAGCCACTACCCTACCCGGACAGGGGGGTACGAGCAGTACTTC
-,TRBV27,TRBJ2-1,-,CASSFFGQSTPSYNEQFF,TGTGCCAGCAGTTTTTTCGGACAGTCGACACCCTCCTACAATGAGCAGTTCTTC
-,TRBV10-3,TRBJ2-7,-,CAISGQPVSYEQYF,TGTGCCATCAGCGGACAACCGGTGAGCTACGAGCAGTACTTC
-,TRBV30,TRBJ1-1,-,CARSDRANTEAFF,TGTGCCCGATCGGACAGAGCTAACACTGAAGCTTTCTTT
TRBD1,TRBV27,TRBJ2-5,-,CASSLSPRGTGETQYF,TGTGCCAGCAGTTTATCCCCCAGGGGGACAGGGGAGACCCAGTACTTC
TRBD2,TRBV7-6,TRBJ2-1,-,CASSLLPTSGLSYNEQFF,TGTGCCAGCAGCTTACTCCCGACTAGCGGGCTCTCCTACAATGAGCAGTTCTTC
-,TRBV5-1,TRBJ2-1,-,CASSLDGRQRQFF,TGCGCCAGCAGCTTAGATGGAAGACAGAGGCAGTTCTTC
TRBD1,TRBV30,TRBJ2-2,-,CAWIGTDYTGELFF,TGTGCCTGGATCGGGACAGATTACACCGGGGAGCTGTTTTTT
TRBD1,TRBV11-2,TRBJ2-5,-,CASSFLGQGGETQYF,TGTGCCAGCAGCTTCTTGGGACAGGGGGGGGAGACCCAGTACTTC
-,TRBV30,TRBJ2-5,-,CAWKGWETQYF,TGTGCCTGGAAGGGTTGGGAGACCCAGTACTTC
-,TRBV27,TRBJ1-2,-,CASSVDSALYGYTF,TGTGCCAGCAGTGTAGACAGTGCCCTCTATGGCTACACCTTC
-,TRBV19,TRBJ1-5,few,CASSPGTRVDQPQHF,TGTGCCAGTAGTCCGGGGACCAGAGTCGATCAGCCCCAGCATTTT
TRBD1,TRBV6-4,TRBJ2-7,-,CASSEKPGTGVEEQYF,TGTGCCAGCAGTGAAAAACCGGGGACAGGGGTCGAGGAGCAGTACTTC
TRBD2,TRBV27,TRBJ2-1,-,CASGPLAGAPNEQFF,TGTGCCAGCGGACCTCTAGCGGGAGCGCCTAATGAGCAGTTCTTC
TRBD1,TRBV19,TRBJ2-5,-,CASSIRTTGGETQYF,TGTGCCAGTAGTATACGGACGACAGGGGGAGAGACCCAGTACTTC
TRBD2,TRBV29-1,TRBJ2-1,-,CSVEVAGGYNEQFF,TGCAGCGTTGAAGTGGCGGGAGGTTACAATGAGCAGTTCTTC
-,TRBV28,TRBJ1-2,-,CASNRGINYGCTF,TGTGCCAGCAATCGAGGGATAAACTATGGCTGCACCTTC
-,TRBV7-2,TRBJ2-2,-,CASSLDPGSNTGELFF,TGTGCCAGCAGCTTAGATCCGGGCTCGAACACCGGGGAGCTGTTTTTT
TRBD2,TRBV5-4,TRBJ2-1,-,CASSQGLAASRSNEQFF,TGTGCCAGCAGCCAGGGACTAGCGGCCTCGAGGAGCAATGAGCAGTTCTTC
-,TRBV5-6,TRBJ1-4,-,CASSWGPRGGRRLFF,TGTGCCAGCAGCTGGGGCCCACGCGGGGGCAGGAGACTGTTTTTT